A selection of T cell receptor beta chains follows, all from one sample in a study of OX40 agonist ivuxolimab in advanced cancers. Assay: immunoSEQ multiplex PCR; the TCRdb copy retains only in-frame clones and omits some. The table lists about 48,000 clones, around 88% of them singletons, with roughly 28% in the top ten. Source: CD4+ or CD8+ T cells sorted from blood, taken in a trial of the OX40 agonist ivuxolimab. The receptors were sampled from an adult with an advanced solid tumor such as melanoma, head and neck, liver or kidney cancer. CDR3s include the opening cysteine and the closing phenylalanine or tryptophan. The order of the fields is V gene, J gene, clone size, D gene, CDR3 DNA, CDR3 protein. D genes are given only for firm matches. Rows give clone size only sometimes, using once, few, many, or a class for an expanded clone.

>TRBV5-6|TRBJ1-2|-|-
TGTGCCAGCAGCTTCGGCCGTGGCTACACCTTC
CASSFGRGYTF
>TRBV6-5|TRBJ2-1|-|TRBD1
TGTGCCAGCAGTTACTCCGGACAGGGGAATGAGCAGTTCTTC
CASSYSGQGNEQFF
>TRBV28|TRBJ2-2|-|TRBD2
TGTGCCAGCAGGCCCGACGAGGCTAGCGGGAGGGAGCTGTTTTTT
CASRPDEASGRELFF
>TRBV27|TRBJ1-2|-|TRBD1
TGTGCCAGCAGTGCTGATCCTATGGGACAGGGATTTGGCTACACCTTC
CASSADPMGQGFGYTF
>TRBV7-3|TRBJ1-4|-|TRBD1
TGTGCCAGCGCAGGGGGACCCAATGAAAAACTGTTTTTT
CASAGGPNEKLFF
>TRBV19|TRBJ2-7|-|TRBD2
TGTGCCAGTAGTCTCGGGCTAGCGGGAGACGAGCAGTACTTC
CASSLGLAGDEQYF
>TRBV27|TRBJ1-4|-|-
TGTGCCAGCACCTCGACTTTGGGACGGGGTAATGAAAAACTGTTTTTT
CASTSTLGRGNEKLFF
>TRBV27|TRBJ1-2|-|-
TGTGCCAGCAGTTTGGGGGCGGACGTAAACTATGGCTACACCTTC
CASSLGADVNYGYTF
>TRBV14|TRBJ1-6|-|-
TGTGCCAGCAGCAACGATCCCCTGGGGGTGGGACCCCTCCACTTT
CASSNDPLGVGPLHF
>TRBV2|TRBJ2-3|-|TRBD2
TGTGCCAGCAGTAAAGCGGGAGGTTTAGATACGCAGTATTTT
CASSKAGGLDTQYF
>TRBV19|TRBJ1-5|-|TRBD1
TGTGCCAGTAGTGAGGAGGACAGGGGCAATCAGCCCCAGCATTTT
CASSEEDRGNQPQHF
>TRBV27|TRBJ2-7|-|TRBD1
TGTGCCAGCAAGGGACAGGGCTACGAGCAGTACTTC
CASKGQGYEQYF
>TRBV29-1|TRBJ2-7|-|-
TGCAGCGTTGAAGTGTCAGGGAACCCCTACGAGCAGTACTTC
CSVEVSGNPYEQYF
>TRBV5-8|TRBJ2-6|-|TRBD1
TGTGCCAGCAGCTTGGGGGATGACAGGGCGGTCTTCTCTGGGGCCAACGTCCTGACTTTC
CASSLGDDRAVFSGANVLTF
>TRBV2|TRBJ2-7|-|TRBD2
TGTGCCAGCAGTGTTTCCCCCGCTAGCGGAACCGGCTACGAGCAGTACTTC
CASSVSPASGTGYEQYF
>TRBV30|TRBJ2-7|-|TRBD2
TGTGCCTGGAGGGCCCCGGGACTAGCGCAAACCTACGAGCAGTACTTC
CAWRAPGLAQTYEQYF
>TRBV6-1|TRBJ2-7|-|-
TGTGCCAGCAGTGAAGCCCCTACCGGGACAAGCTACGAGCAGTACTTC
CASSEAPTGTSYEQYF
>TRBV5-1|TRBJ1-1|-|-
TGCGCCAGCAGCTTGGCCGGGGTTCTGAACACTGAAGCTTTCTTT
CASSLAGVLNTEAFF
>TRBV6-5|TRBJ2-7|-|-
TGTGCCAGCAGCTTCAGGGTGTCGGGCTCCTACGAGCAGTACTTC
CASSFRVSGSYEQYF
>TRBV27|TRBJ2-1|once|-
TGTGCCAGCAGCGCCTCAGGGAGCGGGGAGCAGTTCTTC
CASSASGSGEQFF
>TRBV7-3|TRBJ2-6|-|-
TGTGCCAGCAGCTTAATCCTAGGTGGGGCCAACGTCCTGACTTTC
CASSLILGGANVLTF
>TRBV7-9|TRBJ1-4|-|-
TGTGCCAGCAGCTCCGTTGACTCCGGAGGGGAAAAACTGTTTTTT
CASSSVDSGGEKLFF
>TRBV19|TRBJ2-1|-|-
TGTGCCAGTAGTATGACAGCGGTATTGTCGAATGAGCAGTTCTTC
CASSMTAVLSNEQFF
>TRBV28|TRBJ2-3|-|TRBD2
TGTGCCAGCAGTTTAGCGGGAGCTGCTGATACGCAGTATTTT
CASSLAGAADTQYF
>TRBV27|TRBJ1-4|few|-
TGTGCCAGCAGCGACACGGGGAGCGAAAAACTGTTTTTT
CASSDTGSEKLFF
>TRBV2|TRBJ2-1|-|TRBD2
TGTGCCAGCAGTGACCCTCTAGCGGGGGGTTACAATGAGCAGTTCTTC
CASSDPLAGGYNEQFF
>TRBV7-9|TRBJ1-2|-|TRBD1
TGTGCCAGCCGACAGGGGACCTATGGCTACACCTTC
CASRQGTYGYTF
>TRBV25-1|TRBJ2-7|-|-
TGTGCCAGCAGTAACCCGCGAGGGGGAAGGATACCCTACGAGCAGTACTTC
CASSNPRGGRIPYEQYF
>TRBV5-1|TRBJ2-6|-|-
TGCGCCAGCAGCTTGGTTGAGTACGACCCTTTAAGCTCTGGGGCCAACGTCCTGACTTTC
CASSLVEYDPLSSGANVLTF
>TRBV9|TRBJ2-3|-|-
TGTGCCAGCAGCGTAGCTTGGTCTAGCTCCCCCACAGATACGCAGTATTTT
CASSVAWSSSPTDTQYF
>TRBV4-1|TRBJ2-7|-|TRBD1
TGCGCCAGCAGCCAAGTGCCAGGGGGTTCCTACGAGCAGTACTTC
CASSQVPGGSYEQYF
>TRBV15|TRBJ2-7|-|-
TGTGCCACCAGCAGCGGATACGAGCAGTACTTC
CATSSGYEQYF
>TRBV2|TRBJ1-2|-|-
TGTGCCAGCAGCTTGGACCGCACATTCTATGGCTACACCTTC
CASSLDRTFYGYTF
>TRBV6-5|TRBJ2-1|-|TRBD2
TGTGCCAGCAGCTTAGCGGGGAATACCTACAATGAGCAGTTCTTC
CASSLAGNTYNEQFF
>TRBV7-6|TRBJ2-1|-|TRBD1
TGTGCCAGCAGATCCACCGGGACAGGGATAAACAATGAGCAGTTCTTC
CASRSTGTGINNEQFF
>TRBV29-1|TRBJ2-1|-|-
TGCAGCGTTGTTGCGGAAAAGTACAATGAGCAGTTCTTC
CSVVAEKYNEQFF
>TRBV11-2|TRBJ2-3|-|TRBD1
TGTGCCAGCCGCGGACAGGGGGCCCTTTGGGATACGCAGTATTTT
CASRGQGALWDTQYF
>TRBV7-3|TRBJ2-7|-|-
TGTGCCAGCAGCCCGATGGGGGGGGCTGACGAGCAGTACTTC
CASSPMGGADEQYF
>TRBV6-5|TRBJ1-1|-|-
TGTGCCAGCAGTTACATGGGGAACACTGAAGCTTTCTTT
CASSYMGNTEAFF
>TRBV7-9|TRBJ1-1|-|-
TGTGCCAGCAGCCCCGGGACATCAGGCAAAACTGAAGCTTTCTTT
CASSPGTSGKTEAFF
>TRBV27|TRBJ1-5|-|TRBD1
TGTGCCAGCAGTTTTCAGGCAGGGGGGCCCCAGCATTTT
CASSFQAGGPQHF
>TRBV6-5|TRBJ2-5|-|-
TGTGCCAGCAGTTATTGGGGGGCTAAAGAGACCCAGTACTTC
CASSYWGAKETQYF
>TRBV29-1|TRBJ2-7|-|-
TGCAGCGTTGGGGAAAACGAGCAGTACTTC
CSVGENEQYF
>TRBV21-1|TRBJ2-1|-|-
TGTGCCAGCTTTCCCCCACCCCCCTGGACTAGCGGGGGAACCTACAATGAGCAGTTCTTC
CASFPPPPWTSGGTYNEQFF
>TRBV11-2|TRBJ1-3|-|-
TGTGCCAGCAGCTTACACGACTACTCTGGAAACACCATATATTTT
CASSLHDYSGNTIYF
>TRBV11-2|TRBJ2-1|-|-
TGTGCCAGCAGGCGAAGCAATGAGCAGTTCTTC
CASRRSNEQFF
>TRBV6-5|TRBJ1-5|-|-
TGTGCCAGCGGGGGGCTCAGCAATCAGCCCCAGCATTTT
CASGGLSNQPQHF
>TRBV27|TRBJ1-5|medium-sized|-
TGTGCCAGCAGTTTAGGCGGTGATTTATTAACTTTGAATTTT
CASSLGGDLLTLNF
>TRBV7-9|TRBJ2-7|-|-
TGTGCCAGCAGCTGGAGGAGGGCGGATCCCTACGAGCAGTACTTC
CASSWRRADPYEQYF
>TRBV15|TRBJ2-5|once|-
TGTGCCACCAGCAGAGGGGGGCAGCAAGAGACCCAGTACTTC
CATSRGGQQETQYF
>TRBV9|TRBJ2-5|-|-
TGTGCCAGCAGCGTAGGGGCAGGGGAAGAGACCCAGTACTTC
CASSVGAGEETQYF
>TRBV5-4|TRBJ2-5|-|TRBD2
TGTGCCAGCAGCTGGGGGGGACTAGCGGGAGACGTGACCCAGTACTTC
CASSWGGLAGDVTQYF
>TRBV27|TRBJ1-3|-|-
TGTGCCAGCAGTTCCTCGACTGGACGCTCTGGAAACACCATATATTTT
CASSSSTGRSGNTIYF
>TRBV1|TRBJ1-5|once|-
TGCACCAGCAGCCAACATGGTCAGCCCCAGCATTTT
CTSSQHGQPQHF
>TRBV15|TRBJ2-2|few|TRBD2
TGTGCCACCAAGACCAGGGAGGGGACCGGGGAGCTGTTTTTT
CATKTREGTGELFF
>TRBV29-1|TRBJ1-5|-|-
TGCAGCGTTGCCTCAGGGGATAGCAATCAGCCCCAGCATTTT
CSVASGDSNQPQHF
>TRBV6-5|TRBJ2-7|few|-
TGTGCCAGCAGTTACTCGATGGGGTCCTACGAGCAGTACTTC
CASSYSMGSYEQYF
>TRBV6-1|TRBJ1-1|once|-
TGTGCCAGCAGTGAAGGTGGGGGGGGTGTTGCTGAAGCTTTCTTT
CASSEGGGGVAEAFF